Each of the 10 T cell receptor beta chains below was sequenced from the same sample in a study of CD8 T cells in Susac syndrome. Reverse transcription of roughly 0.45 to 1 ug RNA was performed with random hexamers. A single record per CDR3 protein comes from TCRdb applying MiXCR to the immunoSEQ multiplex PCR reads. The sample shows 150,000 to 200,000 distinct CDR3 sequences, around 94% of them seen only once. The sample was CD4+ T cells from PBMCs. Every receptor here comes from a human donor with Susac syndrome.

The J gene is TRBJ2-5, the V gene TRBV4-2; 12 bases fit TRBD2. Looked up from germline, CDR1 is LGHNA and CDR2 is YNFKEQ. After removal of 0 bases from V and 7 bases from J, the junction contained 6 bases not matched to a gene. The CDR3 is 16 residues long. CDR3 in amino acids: CASSQDRLAGEGTQYF. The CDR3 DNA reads TGTGCCAGCAGCCAAGATCGACTAGCGGGGGAGGGGACCCAGTACTTC.

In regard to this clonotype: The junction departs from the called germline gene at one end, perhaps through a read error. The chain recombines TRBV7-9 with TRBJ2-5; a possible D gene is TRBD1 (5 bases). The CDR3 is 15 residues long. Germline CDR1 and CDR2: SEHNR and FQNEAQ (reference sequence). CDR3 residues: CANSLVSGRGETQYF. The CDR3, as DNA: TGTGCCAACAGCTTAGTTTCAGGGCGCGGAGAGACCCAGTACTTC.

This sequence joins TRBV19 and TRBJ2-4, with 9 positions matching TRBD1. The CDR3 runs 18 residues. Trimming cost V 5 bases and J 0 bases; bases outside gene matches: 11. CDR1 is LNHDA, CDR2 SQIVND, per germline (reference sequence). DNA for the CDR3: TGTGCCAGTAGTCCTACAGGGGGCGACCTGCTAGCCAAAAACATTCAGTACTTC. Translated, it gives CASSPTGGDLLAKNIQYF. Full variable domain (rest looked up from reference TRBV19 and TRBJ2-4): DGGITQSPKYLFRKEGQNVTLSCEQNLNHDAMYWYRQDPGQGLRLIYYSQIVNDFQKGDIAEGYSVSREKKESFPLTVTSAQKNPTAFYLCASSPTGGDLLAKNIQYFGAGTRLSVL.

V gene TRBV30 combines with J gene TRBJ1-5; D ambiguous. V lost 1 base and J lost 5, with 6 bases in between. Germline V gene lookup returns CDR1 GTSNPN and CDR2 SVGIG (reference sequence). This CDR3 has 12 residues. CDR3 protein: CAWSEEDQPQHF. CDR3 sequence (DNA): TGTGCCTGGAGTGAAGAAGATCAGCCCCAGCATTTT.

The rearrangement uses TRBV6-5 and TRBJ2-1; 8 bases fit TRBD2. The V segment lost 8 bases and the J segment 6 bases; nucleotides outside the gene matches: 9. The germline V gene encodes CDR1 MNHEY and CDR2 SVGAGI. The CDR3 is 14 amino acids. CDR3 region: CASRGGRYTNEQFF. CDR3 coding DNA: TGTGCCAGCCGTGGCGGGAGGTACACCAATGAGCAGTTCTTC.

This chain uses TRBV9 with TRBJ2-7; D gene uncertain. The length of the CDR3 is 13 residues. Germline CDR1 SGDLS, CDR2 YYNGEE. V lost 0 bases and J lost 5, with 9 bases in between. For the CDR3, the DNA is TGTGCCAGCAGCGTAGCTGAGTACCACGAGCAGTACTTC. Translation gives CASSVAEYHEQYF.

The CDR3 DNA sequence: TGCGCCAGCAGTCGACCGACAGGGGGCAGGACTGAAGCTTTCTTT. It specifies CASSRPTGGRTEAFF. The V call is TRBV23-1, the J call TRBJ1-1, with 10 bases fitting TRBD1. TRBV23-1 is given ORF status, its function remaining uncertain. The V segment lost 4 bases and the J segment 5 bases; nucleotides outside the gene matches: 7. The CDR3 length is 15 residues.

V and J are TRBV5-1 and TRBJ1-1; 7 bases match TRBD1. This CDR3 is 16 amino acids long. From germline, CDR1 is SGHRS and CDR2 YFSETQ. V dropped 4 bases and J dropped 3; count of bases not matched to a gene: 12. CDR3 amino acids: CASSLGPGGADTEAFF. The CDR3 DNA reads TGCGCCAGCAGCCTGGGCCCAGGGGGAGCGGACACTGAAGCTTTCTTT.

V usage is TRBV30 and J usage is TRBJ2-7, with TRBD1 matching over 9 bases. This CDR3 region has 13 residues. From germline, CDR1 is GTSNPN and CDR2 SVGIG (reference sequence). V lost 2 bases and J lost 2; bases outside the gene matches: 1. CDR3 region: CAWSRDRAYEQYF. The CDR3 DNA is TGTGCCTGGAGTCGGGACAGGGCCTACGAGCAGTACTTC.

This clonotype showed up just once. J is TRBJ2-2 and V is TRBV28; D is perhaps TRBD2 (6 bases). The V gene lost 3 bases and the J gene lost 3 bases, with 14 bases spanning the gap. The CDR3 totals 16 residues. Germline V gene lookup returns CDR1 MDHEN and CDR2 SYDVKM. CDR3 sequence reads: CASSFGTSYDTGELFF. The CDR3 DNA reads TGTGCCAGCAGTTTTGGTACTAGCTATGACACCGGGGAGCTGTTTTTT.